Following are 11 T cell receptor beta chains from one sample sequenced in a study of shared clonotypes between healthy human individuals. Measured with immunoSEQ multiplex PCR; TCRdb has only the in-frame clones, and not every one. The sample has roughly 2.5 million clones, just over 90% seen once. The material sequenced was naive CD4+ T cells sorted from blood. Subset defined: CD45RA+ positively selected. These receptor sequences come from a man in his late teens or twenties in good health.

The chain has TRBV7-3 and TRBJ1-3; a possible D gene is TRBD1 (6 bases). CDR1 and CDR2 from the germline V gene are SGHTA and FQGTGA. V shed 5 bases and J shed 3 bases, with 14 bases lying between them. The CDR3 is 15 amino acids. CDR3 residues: CASSPMQGFGNTIYF. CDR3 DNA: TGTGCCAGCAGCCCCATGCAGGGGTTTGGAAACACCATATATTTT.

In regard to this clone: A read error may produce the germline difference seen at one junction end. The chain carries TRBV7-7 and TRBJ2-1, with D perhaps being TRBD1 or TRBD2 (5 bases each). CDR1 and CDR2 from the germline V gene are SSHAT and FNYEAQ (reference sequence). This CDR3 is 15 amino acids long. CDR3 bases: TGTGCTAGCAGCCCCACCGGGACCTCGGGCAATGAGCAGTTCTTC. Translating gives CASSPTGTSGNEQFF.

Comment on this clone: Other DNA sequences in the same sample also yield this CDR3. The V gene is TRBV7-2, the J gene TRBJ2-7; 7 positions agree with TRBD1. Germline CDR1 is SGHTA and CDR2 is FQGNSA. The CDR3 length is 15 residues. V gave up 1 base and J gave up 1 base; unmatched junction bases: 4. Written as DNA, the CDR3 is TGTGCCAGCAGCTTAGAAGGGGGCGGGTCCTACGAGCAGTACTTC. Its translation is CASSLEGGGSYEQYF.

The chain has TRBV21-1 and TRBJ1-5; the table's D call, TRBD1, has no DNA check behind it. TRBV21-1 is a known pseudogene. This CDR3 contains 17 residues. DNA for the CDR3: TGTGCCAGCAGCAAAACACAGGGCCCTTATAGCAATCAGCCCCAGCATTTT. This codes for CASSKTQGPYSNQPQHF.

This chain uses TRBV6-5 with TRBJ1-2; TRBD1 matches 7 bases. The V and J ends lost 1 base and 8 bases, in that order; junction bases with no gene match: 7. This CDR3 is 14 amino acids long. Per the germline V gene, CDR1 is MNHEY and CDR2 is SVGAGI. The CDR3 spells CASSYLTGTEGYTF. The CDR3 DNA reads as TGTGCCAGCAGTTACTTGACCGGGACAGAAGGCTACACCTTC.

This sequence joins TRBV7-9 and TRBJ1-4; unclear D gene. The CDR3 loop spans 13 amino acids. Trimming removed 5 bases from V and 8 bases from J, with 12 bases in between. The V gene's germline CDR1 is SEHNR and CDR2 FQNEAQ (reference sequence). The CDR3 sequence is CASSKDPYEKLFF. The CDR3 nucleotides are TGTGCCAGCAGCAAGGACCCATACGAAAAACTGTTTTTT.

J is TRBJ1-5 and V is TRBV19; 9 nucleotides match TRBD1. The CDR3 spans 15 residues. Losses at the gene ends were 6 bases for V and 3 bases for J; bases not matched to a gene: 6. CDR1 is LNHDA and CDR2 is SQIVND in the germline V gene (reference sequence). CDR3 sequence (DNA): TGTGCCAGTAGCTCCGGGACAGGGTACAATCAGCCCCAGCATTTT. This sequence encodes CASSSGTGYNQPQHF.

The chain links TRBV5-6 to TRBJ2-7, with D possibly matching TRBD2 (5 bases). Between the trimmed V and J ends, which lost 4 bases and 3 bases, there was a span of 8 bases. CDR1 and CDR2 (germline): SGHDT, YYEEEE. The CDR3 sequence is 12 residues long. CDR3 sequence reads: CASSRGVYEQYF. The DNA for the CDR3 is TGTGCCAGCAGCCGGGGAGTCTACGAGCAGTACTTC.

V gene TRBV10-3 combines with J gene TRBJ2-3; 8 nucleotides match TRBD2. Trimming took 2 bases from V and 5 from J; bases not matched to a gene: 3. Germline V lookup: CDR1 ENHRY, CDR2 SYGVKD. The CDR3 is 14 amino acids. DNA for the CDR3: TGTGCCATCAGTGAGAGCGGGAGTCAAGATACGCAGTATTTT. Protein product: CAISESGSQDTQYF.

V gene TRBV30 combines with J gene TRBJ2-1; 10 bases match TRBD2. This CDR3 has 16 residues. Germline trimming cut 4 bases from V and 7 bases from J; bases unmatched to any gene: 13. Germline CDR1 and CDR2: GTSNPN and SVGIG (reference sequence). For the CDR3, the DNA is TGTGCCTGGACGAAATCGAGCGGGAGGGGTTGGAATGAGCAGTTCTTC. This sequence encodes CAWTKSSGRGWNEQFF.

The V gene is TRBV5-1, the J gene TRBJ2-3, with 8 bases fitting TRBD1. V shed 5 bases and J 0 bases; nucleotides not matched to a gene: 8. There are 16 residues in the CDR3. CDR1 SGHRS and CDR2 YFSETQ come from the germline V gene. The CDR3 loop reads CASRLQGATSTDTQYF. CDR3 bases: TGCGCCAGCAGACTCCAGGGGGCTACTAGCACAGATACGCAGTATTTT.